The 27 T cell receptor beta chains below all came from one sample that was sequenced in a study of shared clonotypes between healthy human individuals. Measured with immunoSEQ multiplex PCR; TCRdb has only the in-frame clones, and not every one. The table shows about 1.5 million clones, with under 99% occurring only once. The material sequenced was naive CD4+ T cells sorted from blood. Subset given: CD45RA+ positively selected. These receptors were taken from a man younger than 45 in good health.

The chain combines TRBV5-8 with TRBJ1-2; tentative D call: TRBD1 (6 bases). CDR1 is SGHTS and CDR2 is YDEGEE in the germline V gene. There are 17 residues in the CDR3. V lost 2 bases to trimming and J lost 0 bases, with 17 bases between them. CDR3 DNA: TGTGCCAGCAGCTTACGGGACGACAGGAAAACTAACTATGGCTACACCTTC. It is translated as CASSLRDDRKTNYGYTF.

This chain uses TRBV5-1 with TRBJ2-3; 7 bases are a match to TRBD1. The CDR3 contains 15 residues. CDR1 is SGHRS, CDR2 YFSETQ, per germline. After removal of 5 bases from V and 3 bases from J, the junction contained 9 bases not matched to a gene. CDR3 sequence reads: CASSPGQVATDTQYF. The CDR3 nucleotides are TGCGCCAGCAGTCCTGGACAGGTTGCTACAGATACGCAGTATTTT.

CDR3 sequence: CASSSLVTGPYEQYF. In nucleotides, the CDR3 is TGTGCCAGCAGCTCCTTAGTAACAGGTCCCTACGAGCAGTACTTC. The chain is built from TRBV7-8 and TRBJ2-7; TRBD1 is a possible D gene (5 bases). Per germline, CDR1 SGHVS and CDR2 FQNEAQ. The CDR3 is 15 residues long. The ends were cut back, 4 bases at V and 2 bases at J, with 15 bases in the middle.

About this clone itself: This same CDR3 is encoded by further DNA sequences in the sample. The rearrangement links TRBV7-9 to TRBJ2-7; 8 bases map to TRBD1. Trimming removed 10 bases from V and 2 bases from J; junction bases left unmatched: 4. Germline V CDR1 and CDR2: SEHNR, FQNEAQ (reference sequence). The CDR3 runs 12 residues. CDR3 bases: TGTGCCACCGGGACAGGCCCCTACGAGCAGTACTTC. Its translation: CATGTGPYEQYF.

The rearrangement uses TRBV7-2 and TRBJ2-5, with 9 bases matching TRBD1. CDR3 size: 14 residues. Trimming took 5 bases from V and 5 from J; bases not matched to a gene: 6. CDR1 and CDR2 (germline): SGHTA, FQGNSA. This chain's CDR3 is CASSKNRGLETQYF. Here the CDR3 DNA reads TGTGCCAGCAGCAAAAACAGGGGGCTGGAGACCCAGTACTTC.

This clone has a single count. The J gene is TRBJ2-2, the V gene TRBV7-6, with D hard to call. From germline, CDR1 is SGHVS and CDR2 FNYEAQ. The V gene lost 2 bases and the J gene lost 1 base, with 5 bases spanning the gap. The CDR3 has 14 residues. CDR3 loop: CASSLSGNTGELFF. Written as DNA, the CDR3 is TGTGCCAGCAGCTTATCAGGGAACACCGGGGAGCTGTTTTTT.

V gene TRBV10-2 combines with J gene TRBJ2-1, with D perhaps TRBD1 (6 bases). This CDR3 region has 16 residues. V shed 3 bases and J shed 0 bases, with 12 bases lying between them. Germline CDR1 and CDR2: WSHSY and SAAADI. The chain's CDR3 is CASSDLGQISYNEQFF. In DNA, the CDR3 is TGCGCCAGCAGTGACCTTGGACAGATCTCCTACAATGAGCAGTTCTTC.

The V and J genes are TRBV4-3 and TRBJ2-7; weak D call: TRBD2 (5 bases). Germline CDR1 and CDR2: LGHNA and YSLEER. V gave up 1 base and J gave up 2 bases, with 15 bases separating them. CDR3 length: 16 residues. The CDR3 coding sequence is TGCGCCAGCAGCCAAGCCACAGCGGCACCAACCTACGAGCAGTACTTC. Residues: CASSQATAAPTYEQYF.

The rearrangement links TRBV27 to TRBJ1-2; no definite D call. In germline, CDR1 is MNHEY, CDR2 SMNVEV (reference sequence). The CDR3 has 16 residues. V gave up 2 bases and J gave up 2 bases, with 15 bases separating them. The DNA of the CDR3 is TGTGCCAGCAGTTTAATCTCGGATCGACGGAACTATGGCTACACCTTC. It codes for CASSLISDRRNYGYTF.

The CDR3 region is CATSGRLAGNTGELFF. The DNA for the CDR3 is TGTGCCACCAGCGGGCGACTAGCGGGAAACACCGGGGAGCTGTTTTTT. This chain uses TRBV15 with TRBJ2-2; 11 nucleotides match TRBD2. The CDR3 length is 16 residues. The V segment lost 5 bases and the J segment 2 bases; nucleotides outside the gene matches: 4. Germline V lookup: CDR1 LNHNV, CDR2 YYDKDF (reference sequence). Filled out from reference TRBV15 and TRBJ2-2, the complete variable domain reads DAMVIQNPRYQVTQFGKPVTLSCSQTLNHNVMYWYQQKSSQAPKLLFHYYDKDFNNEADTPDNFQSRRPNTSFCFLDIRSPGLGDTAMYLCATSGRLAGNTGELFFGEGSRLTVL.

The V call is TRBV18, the J call TRBJ2-1; D may correspond to TRBD1 or TRBD2 (5 bases each). The CDR3 spans 14 residues. Trimming removed 3 bases at V and 6 bases at J, with 12 bases between. Germline CDR1 and CDR2: KGHSH and LQKENI. In DNA form, the CDR3 reads TGTGCCAGCTCACCCACAGTGGGGGTCAATGAGCAGTTCTTC. Translated, it gives CASSPTVGVNEQFF.

The gene calls are TRBV2 and TRBJ2-1; TRBD2 matches 8 bases. The V and J ends lost 6 bases and 3 bases, in that order; junction bases with no gene match: 7. The CDR3 consists of 15 residues. Germline assignment: CDR1 SNHLY and CDR2 FYNNEI. The CDR3 nucleotides read TGTGCCAGCAGAGAGACCCTAGCGGGCTACAATGAGCAGTTCTTC. It translates to CASRETLAGYNEQFF.

V is TRBV5-6 and J is TRBJ1-3; D not resolved. The CDR3 has 17 residues. V lost 4 bases to trimming and J lost 1 base, with 18 bases between them. Germline lookup yields CDR1 SGHDT and CDR2 YYEEEE. The CDR3 sequence is CASSLPVTGTSGNTIYF. CDR3 nucleotide sequence: TGTGCCAGCAGCCTCCCTGTTACCGGCACTTCTGGAAACACCATATATTTT.

V usage is TRBV7-8 and J usage is TRBJ1-4; D remains ambiguous. V was cut by 5 bases and J by 3 bases, with 13 bases left in between. This CDR3 is 15 amino acids long. From germline, CDR1 is SGHVS and CDR2 FQNEAQ. The CDR3, as DNA: TGTGCCAGCAGCCCATGGGGTCCGGCTAATGAAAAACTGTTTTTT. It translates to CASSPWGPANEKLFF.

This rearrangement joins TRBV18 to TRBJ2-1, with D perhaps matching TRBD2 (6 bases). Germline V gives CDR1 KGHSH, CDR2 LQKENI. Trimming took off 3 bases at V and 2 bases at J, with 11 bases between the two ends. The CDR3 totals 15 residues. The CDR3 coding sequence is TGTGCCAGCTCACCTAAGGACTATGCCTACAATGAGCAGTTCTTC. It encodes CASSPKDYAYNEQFF.

This sequence joins TRBV19 and TRBJ1-4, with 8 bases that match TRBD1. The V gene's germline CDR1 is LNHDA and CDR2 SQIVND (reference sequence). This CDR3 spans 14 amino acids. With V trimmed by 3 bases and J by 7 bases, 4 bases remained unmatched. The CDR3 coding sequence is TGTGCCAGTAGTATCGGGCAGGGGGCTGAAAAACTGTTTTTT. Translated: CASSIGQGAEKLFF.

CDR3 nucleotide sequence: TGCGCCAGCAGCCTCGGACAGGGGTTGGCGTATGGCTACACCTTC. It translates to CASSLGQGLAYGYTF. The genes are TRBV4-1 and TRBJ1-2; 9 bases line up with TRBD1. The CDR3 loop spans 15 amino acids. In germline, CDR1 is MGHRA, CDR2 YSYEKL. Unmatched junction bases numbered 8, after V lost 4 bases and J lost 5 bases.

Of note for this clone: This specimen includes other DNA sequences encoding the same CDR3. The V gene is TRBV5-1, the J gene TRBJ2-2, with unresolved D. CDR3 length: 14 amino acids. The germline V and J ends were trimmed by 0 bases and 4 bases, with 7 bases remaining between them. CDR1 SGHRS and CDR2 YFSETQ come from the germline V gene. The CDR3 sequence: CASSLELGTGELFF. DNA of the CDR3: TGCGCCAGCAGCTTGGAGTTGGGCACCGGGGAGCTGTTTTTT.

Points on this clone: Other DNA sequences in this specimen translate into the identical CDR3. The chain has TRBV5-1 and TRBJ2-7; D might be TRBD1 (6 bases). The V end was cut by 2 bases, the J end by 3 bases, with 12 bases between. This CDR3 is built from 14 residues. From germline, CDR1 is SGHRS and CDR2 YFSETQ. The CDR3 nucleotides are TGCGCCAGCAGCTTAACAGGGTTAGGCTACGAGCAGTACTTC. Its translation: CASSLTGLGYEQYF.

This chain connects TRBV10-2 to TRBJ2-5, with 11 bases that match TRBD2. The V and J ends lost 7 bases and 5 bases, in that order; junction bases with no gene match: 9. Germline V lookup: CDR1 WSHSY, CDR2 SAAADI. The CDR3 runs 15 residues. The CDR3 here is CASKRIAGGPETQYF. The CDR3 nucleotides read TGCGCCAGCAAGCGGATAGCGGGAGGGCCGGAGACCCAGTACTTC.

The chain links TRBV23-1 to TRBJ2-7; no clear D. TRBV23-1 is reported as an ORF; its role is uncertain. The CDR3 runs to 11 residues. V lost 3 bases and J lost 6, with 6 bases in between. The CDR3 region has the DNA TGCGCCAGCAGTCATCAGTGCGAGCAGTACTTC. This codes for CASSHQCEQYF.

The J gene is TRBJ2-7, the V gene TRBV5-5; D gene uncertain. The CDR3 loop spans 14 amino acids. V lost 4 bases, J lost 4 bases, and 15 bases lay in between. The germline V gene has CDR1 SGHKS and CDR2 YYEKEE (reference sequence). CDR3 nucleotides: TGTGCCAGCAGCACACCGGGCCTACCTTACGAGCAGTACTTC. It translates to CASSTPGLPYEQYF.

The chain recombines TRBV6-6 with TRBJ2-2; tentative D call: TRBD1 (5 bases). This CDR3 is 13 amino acids long. Trimming stripped 6 bases from V and 7 bases from J, with 12 bases between. Germline assignment: CDR1 MNHNY and CDR2 SVGAGI (reference sequence). CDR3 coding DNA: TGTGCCAGCAGCCCTGACAGATACGGGGAGCTGTTTTTT. Translating it yields CASSPDRYGELFF.

The V call is TRBV5-4, the J call TRBJ2-7; weak D call: TRBD2 (5 bases). CDR1 and CDR2 (germline): SGHNT, YYREEE (reference sequence). This CDR3 has 15 residues. V lost 0 bases and J lost 0, with 10 bases in between. The CDR3 coding sequence is TGTGCCAGCAGCTTGGGAGGGCCATACTCCTACGAGCAGTACTTC. It codes for CASSLGGPYSYEQYF.

This chain connects TRBV19 to TRBJ2-7; the match to TRBD2 covers 7 bases. Trimming removed 5 bases from V and 5 bases from J; junction bases left unmatched: 21. This CDR3 spans 18 amino acids. Per the germline V gene, CDR1 is LNHDA and CDR2 is SQIVND (reference sequence). CDR3 in DNA: TGTGCCAGTAGTCCGAGCGGGATCTCCTCATTCACCCTTCACGAGCAGTACTTC. Translated: CASSPSGISSFTLHEQYF. The complete variable domain, with remaining parts taken from reference TRBV19 and TRBJ2-7, reads DGGITQSPKYLFRKEGQNVTLSCEQNLNHDAMYWYRQDPGQGLRLIYYSQIVNDFQKGDIAEGYSVSREKKESFPLTVTSAQKNPTAFYLCASSPSGISSFTLHEQYFGPGTRLTVT.

The table lists this clone with a count of one. This rearrangement joins TRBV2 to TRBJ1-5, with a possible D match to TRBD1 (6 bases). The V and J ends lost 5 bases and 5 bases respectively, with 13 bases between them. Germline V gene lookup returns CDR1 SNHLY and CDR2 FYNNEI. The CDR3 has 14 residues. The CDR3 reads CASSLDRRDQPQHF. The CDR3 region has the DNA TGTGCCAGCAGTCTGGACAGACGCGATCAGCCCCAGCATTTT.

The chain is built from TRBV5-5 and TRBJ2-1, with D possibly matching TRBD1 (6 bases). This CDR3 is built from 14 residues. Per the germline V gene, CDR1 is SGHKS and CDR2 is YYEKEE (reference sequence). Deletions cut 4 bases from V and 6 bases from J, with 14 bases between. The CDR3 sequence is CASSTRTVGNEQFF. CDR3 DNA: TGTGCCAGCAGCACCCGGACAGTGGGCAATGAGCAGTTCTTC. The variable domain in full, completed from reference TRBV5-5 and TRBJ2-1, reads DAGVTQSPTHLIKTRGQQVTLRCSPISGHKSVSWYQQVLGQGPQFIFQYYEKEERGRGNFPDRFSARQFPNYSSELNVNALLLGDSALYLCASSTRTVGNEQFFGPGTRLTVL.